This TCR beta chain was sequenced for a study of technical replicates of blood from four donors. Sequenced by immunoSEQ multiplex PCR; TCRdb stores in-frame clones only, minus some. This repertoire shows tens of thousands of clones, around 96% found once; its top ten account for over 0.25%. This CDR3 is 16 amino acids long. In germline, CDR1 is MDHEN, CDR2 SYDVKM. V was clipped by 2 bases and J by 0 bases; unmatched bases: 3. This receptor was identified in a human donor in good health. The chain couples TRBV28 to TRBJ2-3, with 9 bases lining up with TRBD1. Sequencing input: T cells isolated from PBMCs. The CDR3 here is CASSLLTGGSTDTQYF. The CDR3 DNA sequence: TGTGCCAGCAGTTTACTAACAGGGGGCAGCACAGATACGCAGTATTTT.